This T cell receptor (beta chain) was identified in a study of blood T cells in healthy people across ages (dated by TCRdb to about 2015). Context from the whole study: In model experiments, roughly one uniquely barcoded TCR beta cDNA molecule per two T cells was captured by template switching. Donors were grouped into four age groups: young (average 16 years), middle-aged (roughly 40), aged (about 59) and long-lived (approximately 81). To avoid experimental bias, donors of different ages were spread randomly across the sequencing lanes. The study measured age-related changes in TCR beta repertoire diversity using deep sequencing normalized with unique cDNA molecular identifiers. Two additional independent replicas of 1 million unique cDNA reads from the same blood draw were analyzed for two donors (one aged 18 to 30 and one aged 80 or older).

Of note for this clonotype: Its antigen is not yet known. There are no base qualities to consult, and no much larger clone falls within one base.

The paper's findings and limits, for the study overall: Because donor CMV infection status was unknown, age-related changes in expanded clonotypes were potentially confounded. Total diversity estimates from one million sequenced T cells were considered lower bounds and underestimates. The percentage of naive T cells measured by flow cytometry correlated strongly with observed TCR beta diversity. As age increased, observed TCR beta diversity per million T cells dropped in a roughly linear way, and a significant reduction was already evident by age about 40. The long-lived group showed more naive CD4+ T cells, fewer expanded clones and increased TCR diversity than the aged group, suggesting age selection. Since profiling was done on bulk unsorted PBMCs, naive and antigen-experienced compartments could not be conclusively compared.

The library was made by 5' RACE. This sample was sequenced with an Illumina HiSeq 2500. The second PCR ran for roughly 7 to 11 cycles and used a J-beta primer mix along with a sample-barcoded 5' primer. Each TCR beta cDNA molecule received a unique molecular identifier from a template-switch 5' adaptor carrying 12 random nucleotides. At least 2.5 million CDR3-containing paired-end reads were obtained from each sample. All of the RNA was converted into first-strand cDNA using the Mint cDNA synthesis kit, with a TRBC-specific oligonucleotide serving as the primer. Following uracil-DNA glycosylase treatment, all cDNA underwent a first 18-cycle PCR with the universal primers M1SS and BC2_uni_R. The published analysis was carried out like this. For normalization, 1 million high-quality reads, each with a distinct molecular identifier, were randomly selected from each sample. Reads with shared molecular identifiers were discarded instead of being binned into consensus sequences. MiTCR, set to a Q25 quality threshold and the strictest error-elimination algorithm, was used for CDR3 identification, clonotype clustering and error correction. Lower-bound total TCR beta diversity was estimated with a nonparametric unseen species model using Euler transformation. TCRdb's own reprocessing of the public reads used fastp at Q25 and MiXCR and kept productive beta chains. One record per CDR3 amino acid sequence lists the most common genes and DNA. The V and J calls and clone size are TCRdb's, not the authors'. This sample comprises hundreds of thousands of distinct CDR3 sequences, roughly half of them detected only once. The biggest ten clones account for 50% to 65% of the sample.

Donors were a few dozen systemically healthy Caucasian individuals from Russia aged about 6 to 100 years. Each donor gave ten milliliters of peripheral blood, collected into EDTA-treated Vacutainer tubes. Ficoll-Paque density-gradient centrifugation was used to isolate PBMCs, with at least 6.5 million per sample. Total RNA, at least 6 micrograms per sample, was extracted from PBMCs with Trizol reagent. The percentages of naive CD45RAhigh/CD27high T cells were determined by flow cytometry on a PBMC aliquot from every donor. The sample taken for sequencing was blood. This clonotype originated in a man in his 60s in good health.

The nucleotides read TGTGCCAGCAGCCTTCAACAGGGTACCTACGAGCAGTACTTC. It is translated as CASSLQQGTYEQYF. The rearrangement joined TRBV7-2 to TRBJ2-7; TRBD1 is perhaps the D gene, given 6 matching bases. The CDR3 covers 14 residues, taking in both the cysteine and the phenylalanine. Only CDR3 DNA remains: 42 bases, in frame from the first base. Taken from the germline V gene, the CDR1 and CDR2 loops are SGHTA and FQGNSA. V and J lose 5 bases and 2 bases, and a span of 13 bases separates them. With all but the CDR3 taken from the reference TRBV7-2 and TRBJ2-7 genes, the full variable domain is: GAGVSQSPSNKVTEKGKDVELRCDPISGHTALYWYRQSLGQGLEFLIYFQGNSAPDKSGLPSDRFSAERTGGSVSTLTIQRTQQEDSAVYLCASSLQQGTYEQYFGPGTRLTVT.